Below, 8 T cell receptor beta chains from the same sample are listed, as sequenced in a study of stem cell transplantation in POMP-related autoinflammatory disease. Produced via immunoSEQ multiplex PCR; TCRdb's table is partial and in-frame only. The table has roughly 2,700 clones, 91% seen once. The material sequenced was CD4+ follicular helper T cells (Tfh) from PBMCs, taken after stem cell transplantation. The origin of the receptors is a human patient with POMP-related autoinflammation and immune dysregulation (PRAID). Some T cells may possibly be graft donor cells.

This sequence joins TRBV6-5 and TRBJ2-3; D gene uncertain. The CDR3 spans 13 residues. Trimming removed 10 bases from V and 2 bases from J, with 13 bases in between. Germline V lookup: CDR1 MNHEY, CDR2 SVGAGI. CDR3 amino acids: CATIRPNTDTQYF. DNA of the CDR3: TGTGCCACAATTCGACCCAACACAGATACGCAGTATTTT.

The J gene is TRBJ1-1, the V gene TRBV18, with a tentative D call TRBD1 (5 bases). The CDR3 totals 15 residues. The germline V and J ends were trimmed by 0 bases and 3 bases, with 11 bases remaining between them. Germline CDR1 KGHSH, CDR2 LQKENI. CDR3 in DNA: TGTGCCAGCTCACCACCGCGGGGGTCGGACACTGAAGCTTTCTTT. Its protein product is CASSPPRGSDTEAFF.

The chain joins TRBV10-3 to TRBJ2-3; 8 bases match TRBD2. Germline assignment: CDR1 ENHRY and CDR2 SYGVKD. This CDR3 spans 17 amino acids. V gave up 4 bases and J gave up 0 bases; unmatched junction bases: 9. The CDR3: CAISGVSGGDSTDTQYF. The DNA for the CDR3 is TGTGCCATCAGTGGTGTCAGCGGGGGCGATAGCACAGATACGCAGTATTTT.

The V and J genes are TRBV3-1 (or the pseudogene TRBV3-2) and TRBJ2-7; TRBD2 matches at 13 bases. Germline lookup yields CDR1 LGHDT and CDR2 YNNKEL (reference sequence). This CDR3 spans 18 amino acids. V lost 4 bases to trimming and J lost 4 bases; unmatched junction nucleotides: 13. CDR3 loop: CASSPYNPGLAGVYEQYF. The DNA for the CDR3 is TGTGCCAGCAGCCCTTACAACCCCGGACTAGCGGGAGTTTACGAGCAGTACTTC.

The J gene is TRBJ2-5, the V gene TRBV10-1; TRBD1 or TRBD2 may be the D gene (5 bases each). The ends were cut back, 8 bases at V and 3 bases at J, with 22 bases in the middle. There are 16 residues in the CDR3. CDR1 is WNHNN and CDR2 is SYGVQD in the germline V gene (reference sequence). The CDR3 loop reads CASSGTGGFDEETQYF. CDR3 bases: TGCGCCAGCTCTGGTACTGGGGGTTTCGACGAAGAGACCCAGTACTTC.

The chain combines TRBV12-2 with TRBJ1-5. TRBV12-2 is an annotated pseudogene. The CDR3 runs 13 residues. Here the CDR3 DNA reads TGTGCAAGTCGCTTGAGGCACAATCAGCCCCAGCATTTT. It translates to CASRLRHNQPQHF.

The gene calls are TRBV28 and TRBJ2-3; TRBD2 matches at 11 bases. Germline values: CDR1 MDHEN, CDR2 SYDVKM. Unmatched junction bases numbered 12, after V lost 6 bases and J lost 7 bases. The CDR3 contains 16 residues. The CDR3 protein is CASSSRLAGKVYTQYF. DNA of the CDR3: TGTGCCAGCAGCTCGCGACTAGCGGGGAAGGTATATACGCAGTATTTT.

The chain recombines TRBV6-5 with TRBJ1-5, with D maybe TRBD1 (6 bases). Germline values: CDR1 MNHEY, CDR2 SVGAGI. This CDR3 spans 13 amino acids. Trimming left V 7 bases short and J 7 bases short, with 14 bases between. The CDR3 reads CASKQGFGQPQHF. The CDR3 region has the DNA TGTGCCAGCAAACAGGGATTTGGCCAGCCCCAGCATTTT.